These 13 T cell receptor beta chains originate from one sample sequenced in a study of regulatory T cells in long-lasting Graves disease. Time point meaning: newly diagnosed GD, antithyroid drugs for less than 3 months. The TCR library used RNA extracted from PBMCs. With iRepertoire HTBI primers and Arm-PCR of CDR3 regions, TCR beta libraries were built. TCRdb used MiXCR to reprocess the multiplex PCR reads, holding one entry per CDR3 protein. The profile shows approximately 350,000 distinct CDR3 sequences, over 15% of them singletons. The sample also formed part of further work on T cells in Graves' hyperthyroidism and ophthalmopathy.

The material sequenced was peripheral blood mononuclear cells (PBMCs), taken at new diagnosis, from a patient treated with antithyroid drugs. The receptors stem from a man between 35 and 55 years old with Graves disease.

The chain joins TRBV30 to TRBJ1-1, with 11 nucleotides matching TRBD1. Germline V CDR1 and CDR2: GTSNPN, SVGIG (reference sequence). This CDR3 has 14 amino acids. The V segment lost 1 base and the J segment 4 bases; nucleotides outside the gene matches: 2. In DNA, the CDR3 is TGTGCCTGGAGTGGGGGGACAGGGGGCACTGAAGCTTTCTTT. Translation gives CAWSGGTGGTEAFF. Full variable domain (outside the CDR3, taken from reference TRBV30 and TRBJ1-1): SQTIHQWPATLVQPVGSPLSLECTVEGTSNPNLYWYRQAAGRGLQLLFYSVGIGQISSEVPQNLSASRPQDRQFILSSKKLLLSDSGFYLCAWSGGTGGTEAFFGQGTRLTVV.

The chain is built from TRBV20-1 and TRBJ2-1; 10 nucleotides align to TRBD2. From germline, CDR1 is DFQATT and CDR2 SNEGSKA (reference sequence). The CDR3 consists of 16 residues. J gave up 0 bases and V 3 bases, and 5 bases lay outside the gene matches. This chain's CDR3 is CSASPIAGGSYNEQFF. For the CDR3, the DNA is TGCAGTGCTAGTCCCATAGCGGGGGGCTCCTACAATGAGCAGTTCTTC.

The chain combines TRBV11-2 with TRBJ2-7, with 8 bases lining up with TRBD1. V lost 7 bases to trimming and J lost 2 bases; unmatched junction nucleotides: 7. CDR3 length equals 14 residues. Looked up from germline, CDR1 is SGHAT and CDR2 is FQNNGV. The CDR3 loop is CASNSGTGPYEQYF. As DNA, the CDR3 is TGTGCCAGCAACTCCGGGACAGGTCCCTACGAGCAGTACTTC. The full variable domain, its missing parts supplied by reference TRBV11-2 and TRBJ2-7, is EAGVAQSPRYKIIEKRQSVAFWCNPISGHATLYWYQQILGQGPKLLIQFQNNGVVDDSQLPKDRFSAERLKGVDSTLKIQPAKLEDSAVYLCASNSGTGPYEQYFGPGTRLTVT.

Written as DNA, the CDR3 is TGTGCCAGCAGCTTGGTTGGAGTTTCTGGGGCCAACGTCCTGACTTTC. This codes for CASSLVGVSGANVLTF. The chain recombines TRBV5-8 with TRBJ2-6; D remains unclear. CDR1 and CDR2 (germline): SGHTS, YDEGEE. The V gene lost 0 bases and the J gene lost 1 base, with 8 bases spanning the gap. The CDR3 runs to 16 residues.

This clonotype was found many times. The rearrangement links TRBV12-3 or TRBV12-4 to TRBJ2-2, with 8 bases identical to TRBD1. V lost 1 base to trimming and J lost 7 bases; unmatched junction nucleotides: 5. The CDR3 runs to 15 residues. CDR3 residues: CASSLGQGASGELFF. CDR3 nucleotides: TGTGCCAGCAGTTTAGGGCAGGGGGCAAGCGGGGAGCTGTTTTTT.

This clonotype was seen only a few times. Here the CDR3 reads CATSDPTGFSTDTQYF. Here the CDR3 DNA reads TGTGCCACCAGTGACCCTACAGGGTTTAGCACAGATACGCAGTATTTT. The rearrangement joins TRBV24-1 to TRBJ2-3; maybe TRBD1 (6 bases). The ends were cut back, 4 bases at V and 0 bases at J, with 13 bases in the middle. Germline V gives CDR1 KGHDR, CDR2 SFDVKD. The CDR3 sequence is 16 residues long.

The chain employs TRBV19 and TRBJ1-2, with D possibly matching TRBD1 (6 bases). CDR3 length: 15 amino acids. CDR1 and CDR2 (germline): LNHDA, SQIVND (reference sequence). V was cut by 5 bases and J by 7 bases, with 20 bases left in between. The CDR3 loop is CASSLSGGRRTGYTF. CDR3 DNA: TGTGCCAGTAGTCTGTCCGGGGGGCGCCGAACTGGCTACACCTTC.

This clonotype was seen ten or more times. The DNA of the CDR3 is TGTGCCATCAGGACAGGGGAATCCTACGAGCAGTACTTC. It encodes CAIRTGESYEQYF. The rearrangement uses TRBV10-3 and TRBJ2-7, with 8 nucleotides matching TRBD1. The germline gives CDR1 ENHRY, CDR2 SYGVKD. The CDR3 spans 13 residues. V lost 6 bases, J lost 1 base, and 2 bases stayed unmatched.

This clonotype was seen at least ten times. V and J are TRBV4-1 and TRBJ1-5, with D uncertain. V lost 2 bases, J lost 1 base, and 3 bases lay in between. CDR1 is MGHRA, CDR2 YSYEKL, per germline. This CDR3 comprises 13 residues. The CDR3 spells CASSQLSNQPQHF. The CDR3 nucleotides are TGCGCCAGCAGCCAATTGAGCAATCAGCCCCAGCATTTT.

In its sample, this clonotype was seen many times. The chain uses TRBV18 and TRBJ2-4; 8 positions match TRBD1. Unmatched junction bases numbered 8, after V lost 2 bases and J lost 8 bases. Germline lookup yields CDR1 KGHSH and CDR2 LQKENI. This CDR3 has 15 amino acids. Here the CDR3 DNA reads TGTGCCAGCTCACCAAACGACAGGGGATTTGACATTCAGTACTTC. Residues: CASSPNDRGFDIQYF.

The chain is built from TRBV5-1 and TRBJ2-5, with 7 bases fitting TRBD2. The CDR3 sequence is 14 residues long. Unmatched junction bases numbered 4, after V lost 4 bases and J lost 1 base. CDR1 is SGHRS and CDR2 is YFSETQ in the germline V gene. The CDR3 sequence is CASSGAGIQETQYF. DNA of the CDR3: TGCGCCAGCAGCGGAGCGGGGATCCAAGAGACCCAGTACTTC.

The chain joins TRBV7-3 to TRBJ2-7; a possible D gene is TRBD2 (7 bases). The CDR3 spans 14 residues. CDR1 is SGHTA and CDR2 is FQGTGA in the germline V gene. V lost 2 bases and J lost 3, with 11 bases in between. The CDR3 loop is CASSLLGGGYEQYF. CDR3 DNA: TGTGCCAGCAGCTTATTGGGAGGGGGCTACGAGCAGTACTTC. The variable domain in full, with the rest retrieved from reference TRBV7-3 and TRBJ2-7, is GAGVSQTPSNKVTEKGKYVELRCDPISGHTALYWYRQSLGQGPEFLIYFQGTGAADDSGLPNDRFFAVRPEGSVSTLKIQRTERGDSAVYLCASSLLGGGYEQYFGPGTRLTVT.

This clonotype has a count of ten or more. The rearrangement uses TRBV7-9 and TRBJ1-2; a possible D gene is TRBD1 (6 bases). Germline loops: CDR1 SEHNR, CDR2 FQNEAQ (reference sequence). The ends were cut back, 5 bases at V and 0 bases at J, with 13 bases in the middle. The CDR3 consists of 15 residues. The CDR3 region is CASSRDIQANYGYTF. The CDR3, as DNA: TGTGCCAGCAGCCGGGACATCCAAGCTAACTATGGCTACACCTTC.